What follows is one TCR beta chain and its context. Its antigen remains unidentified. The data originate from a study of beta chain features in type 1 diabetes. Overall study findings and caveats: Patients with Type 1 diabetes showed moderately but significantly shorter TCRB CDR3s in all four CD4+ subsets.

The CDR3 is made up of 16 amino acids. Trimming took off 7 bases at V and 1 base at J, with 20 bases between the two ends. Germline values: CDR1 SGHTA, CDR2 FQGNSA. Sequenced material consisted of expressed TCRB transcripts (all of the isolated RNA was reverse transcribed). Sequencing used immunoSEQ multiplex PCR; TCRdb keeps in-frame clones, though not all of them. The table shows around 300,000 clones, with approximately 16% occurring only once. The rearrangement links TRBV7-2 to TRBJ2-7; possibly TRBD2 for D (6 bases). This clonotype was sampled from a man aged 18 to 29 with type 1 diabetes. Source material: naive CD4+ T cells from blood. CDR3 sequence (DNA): TGTGCCAGCACCACGAGCGGGTCGGCGCGGTCCTACGAGCAGTACTTC. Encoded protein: CASTTSGSARSYEQYF.